This entry features one T cell receptor beta chain sequence. The antigen remains undetermined. The data originate from a study of CD8 T cells in ankylosing spondylitis. Study-level findings and limits: Clones linked with disease were CD8+ and fairly uncommon in the peripheral blood. Apparently characteristic of ankylosing spondylitis blood was a TCR beta motif (roughly eight highly homologous variants). A number of the motif variants had already been described in reactive arthritis synovial fluid and blood. Disease-linked clones reportedly showed significant enrichment in matched ankylosing spondylitis synovial fluid.

The CDR3 runs to 17 residues. The germline gives CDR1 MGHRA, CDR2 YSYEKL. The V segment lost 2 bases and the J segment 1 base; nucleotides outside the gene matches: 10. One entry per CDR3 protein results from TCRdb running MiXCR on the 5' RACE reads. The sample consists of a few hundred thousand distinct CDR3 sequences, about 24% of them appearing once. The chain links TRBV4-1 to TRBJ2-5; 7 bases are shared with TRBD2. The source material was blood, either unsorted or a sorted T cell fraction (not recorded which). The source is a male donor with ankylosing spondylitis or in good health (not recorded which). The CDR3 region is CASSQSRGVSLQETQYF. Written as DNA, the CDR3 is TGCGCCAGCAGCCAATCCCGGGGGGTTTCGCTCCAAGAGACCCAGTACTTC.